This T cell receptor beta chain originates from a study of blood T cell repertoires in COVID-19. Original analysis: It was from reference gene primer amplification that nucleated cell counts were estimated. Measured with immunoSEQ multiplex PCR; TCRdb has only the in-frame clones, and not every one. V and J calls and clone size are as listed in that table; D and trimming were resolved from the DNA. Counted here are about 210,000 clones, around 82% occurring once; the ten biggest clones make up 2.9%. The CDR3 totals 14 residues. The J segment lost 0 bases and the V segment lost 7 bases, leaving 7 bases of the junction unmatched. The germline gives CDR1 GTSNPN, CDR2 SVGIG (reference sequence).

V is TRBV30 and J is TRBJ2-3, with 7 bases identical to TRBD1. The receptor was isolated from a man in his forties or fifties with active or convalescent COVID-19. Sequencing input: peripheral blood. The CDR3 region has the DNA TGTGCCTCTCGGGACAGAGCTAGCACAGATACGCAGTATTTT. Translating gives CASRDRASTDTQYF.